The clone carrying this T cell receptor (beta chain) was counted ten times or more. The sample comes from a study of CD8+CD57+ T cells in acquired aplastic anemia. CDR1 and CDR2 from the germline V gene are MNHEY and SVGAGI. The CDR3 sequence is 14 residues long. Trimming stripped 5 bases from V and 5 bases from J, with 16 bases between. Investigators profiled TCR beta VDJ and CDR3 from genomic DNA template. Each CDR3 protein gets one entry after TCRdb re-called the reads with MiXCR. The table lists a few hundred thousand distinct CDR3 sequences, around 63% of them singletons. This receptor was obtained from a human donor in good health. This chain joins TRBV6-5 and TRBJ2-7; TRBD1 might be the D (7 bases). Sequencing used sorted CD4+, CD8+, or CD8+CD57+ T cells (not recorded which) from PBMCs. The chain's CDR3 is CASSNAGGQDEQYF. The CDR3 DNA reads TGTGCCAGCAGTAACGCAGGGGGGCAAGACGAGCAGTACTTC.